The rows below give T cell receptor beta chains drawn from one sample of a study of graft-versus-host responses after intestinal transplantation. Profiling relied on immunoSEQ multiplex PCR, and the TCRdb table lists in-frame clones only, not all of them. The repertoire has approximately 74,000 clones, about nine tenths of them found once; the top ten carry 0.69%. The input for sequencing was PBMCs, taken 98 days after intestinal transplantation. These receptors all come from a human patient who received an intestinal transplant, so some T cells may come from the graft donor. Both conserved end residues are part of each CDR3. A D gene is named only where the DNA matches it firmly. Where a row states a size, it is once, few, many or the class of an expanded clone; other rows omit it.

clone_size	v_call	d_call	j_call	cdr3_aa	cdr3_nt
once	TRBV25-1	TRBD1	TRBJ2-1	CASSGGQGAYDNEQFF	TGTGCCAGCAGTGGGGGACAGGGGGCTTATGACAATGAGCAGTTCTTC
NA	TRBV19	NA	TRBJ1-4	CASSISSDGDEKLFF	TGTGCCAGTAGTATCAGTTCGGACGGAGATGAAAAACTGTTTTTT
once	TRBV4-1	NA	TRBJ1-6	CASSQDRPGESSYNSPLHF	TGCGCCAGCAGCCAAGATAGACCAGGAGAGAGCTCCTATAATTCACCCCTCCACTTT
NA	TRBV6-5	TRBD2	TRBJ2-5	CASSEGLEWETQYF	TGTGCCAGCAGTGAGGGACTAGAATGGGAGACCCAGTACTTC
NA	TRBV6-1	TRBD1	TRBJ1-5	CASSEGQGAVSQHF	TGTGCCAGCAGTGAAGGACAGGGGGCCGTATCCCAGCATTTT
once	TRBV4-1	TRBD2	TRBJ2-1	CASSPTSGRLPYNEQFF	TGCGCCAGCAGCCCGACTAGCGGGAGGCTTCCGTACAATGAGCAGTTCTTC
NA	TRBV28	NA	TRBJ2-3	CASSLYGGETDTQYF	TGTGCCAGCAGTTTGTATGGAGGAGAGACAGATACGCAGTATTTT
NA	TRBV5-1	NA	TRBJ1-3	CASSLEAVSSHHSGNTIYF	TGCGCCAGCAGCTTGGAGGCAGTGTCCTCTCATCACTCTGGAAACACCATATATTTT
NA	TRBV5-1	TRBD2	TRBJ2-3	CASSLVVAGTDTQYF	TGCGCCAGCAGCTTGGTGGTAGCGGGAACAGATACGCAGTATTTT
NA	TRBV30	NA	TRBJ2-7	CAWSSGAYEQYF	TGTGCCTGGAGTTCGGGGGCCTACGAGCAGTACTTC
NA	TRBV19	TRBD1	TRBJ1-5	CASSIQTGSNQPQHF	TGTGCCAGTAGTATACAGACAGGGAGTAATCAGCCCCAGCATTTT
NA	TRBV28	TRBD1	TRBJ1-2	CASSLTRDRHYGYTF	TGTGCCAGCAGTCTTACGCGGGACAGACACTATGGCTACACCTTC
NA	TRBV2	TRBD1	TRBJ2-7	CASRSSPGQVSYEQYF	TGTGCCAGCAGATCCTCTCCGGGACAGGTCTCCTACGAGCAGTACTTC
NA	TRBV27	NA	TRBJ1-4	CASSLSAQGVSEKLFF	TGTGCCAGCAGTTTATCGGCTCAGGGAGTAAGTGAAAAACTGTTTTTT
NA	TRBV27	TRBD1	TRBJ2-1	CASSVGQGPYNEQFF	TGTGCCAGCAGTGTCGGACAGGGCCCCTACAATGAGCAGTTCTTC
once	TRBV5-4	NA	TRBJ2-7	CASSLGSSYEQYF	TGTGCCAGCAGCTTGGGGAGCTCCTACGAGCAGTACTTC
NA	TRBV5-6	NA	TRBJ2-7	CASSLAAISDEQYF	TGTGCCAGCAGCTTGGCCGCGATTAGCGACGAGCAGTACTTC
NA	TRBV2	TRBD1	TRBJ2-3	CASSEDKETGGDTQYF	TGTGCCAGCAGTGAAGACAAAGAGACAGGGGGGGATACGCAGTATTTT
NA	TRBV2	TRBD1	TRBJ1-2	CASSPDRGDGYTF	TGTGCCAGCAGTCCTGACAGGGGTGACGGCTACACCTTC
once	TRBV4-1	NA	TRBJ2-7	CASSPGGTPTPEQYF	TGCGCCAGCAGCCCTGGCGGGACTCCAACACCCGAGCAGTACTTC
NA	TRBV11-2	TRBD2	TRBJ2-1	CASSLVVTSGRGLNKQFF	TGTGCCAGCAGCTTAGTGGTAACTAGCGGGAGGGGACTGAACAAGCAGTTCTTC
NA	TRBV15	TRBD1	TRBJ1-2	CATSPDRGGNYGYTF	TGTGCCACCAGCCCCGACAGGGGGGGAAACTATGGCTACACCTTC
NA	TRBV7-9	NA	TRBJ2-3	CASSFGASSTDTQYF	TGTGCCAGCAGCTTTGGTGCTTCTAGCACAGATACGCAGTATTTT
once	TRBV6-4	TRBD2	TRBJ2-1	CASSDSGGGSYNEQFF	TGTGCCAGCAGTGACTCTGGCGGGGGGTCCTACAATGAGCAGTTCTTC
NA	TRBV9	NA	TRBJ2-5	CASGVDGGREETQYF	TGTGCCAGCGGGGTAGATGGGGGTCGAGAGGAGACCCAGTACTTC
few	TRBV6-1	NA	TRBJ2-7	CASSEAAGNSYEQYF	TGTGCCAGCAGTGAAGCGGCAGGGAACTCCTACGAGCAGTACTTC
NA	TRBV6-1	TRBD1	TRBJ1-5	CASSTLTGYGQPQHF	TGTGCCAGCAGTACCTTGACAGGGTACGGTCAGCCCCAGCATTTT
NA	TRBV19	NA	TRBJ1-2	CASSVSPSSGGYTF	TGTGCCAGTAGCGTAAGCCCGTCTTCGGGTGGCTACACCTTC
NA	TRBV29-1	NA	TRBJ2-1	CSSLFTYNEQFF	TGCAGTTCCCTTTTTACCTACAATGAGCAGTTCTTC
NA	TRBV7-9	TRBD1	TRBJ1-5	CASSDTGGVGGNQPQHF	TGTGCCAGCAGCGATACAGGGGGCGTTGGTGGCAATCAGCCCCAGCATTTT
NA	TRBV18	TRBD1	TRBJ2-7	CASSPGGQTYEQYF	TGTGCCAGCTCACCAGGGGGACAGACCTACGAGCAGTACTTC
NA	TRBV19	NA	TRBJ2-5	CASSIDPGETQYF	TGTGCCAGTAGTATAGATCCGGGAGAGACCCAGTACTTC
NA	TRBV7-2	NA	TRBJ2-5	CASSLAGFRETQYF	TGTGCCAGCAGCTTAGCGGGTTTCCGAGAGACCCAGTACTTC
once	TRBV18	NA	TRBJ2-7	CASSPSENEQYF	TGTGCCAGCTCACCAAGTGAAAACGAGCAGTACTTC
NA	TRBV11-2	TRBD1	TRBJ2-7	CASSAGTGAYEQYF	TGTGCCAGCAGCGCCGGGACAGGGGCGTACGAGCAGTACTTC
NA	TRBV6-5	TRBD1	TRBJ1-2	CASSLDRVRGYTF	TGTGCCAGCAGTTTGGACAGGGTTCGGGGCTACACCTTC
NA	TRBV29-1	TRBD1	TRBJ1-2	CSVSGGSNYGYTF	TGCAGCGTCTCAGGGGGATCGAACTATGGCTACACCTTC
NA	TRBV6-1	NA	TRBJ2-5	CASSGQLQETQYF	TGTGCCAGCAGTGGTCAACTCCAAGAGACCCAGTACTTC
NA	TRBV6-1	NA	TRBJ2-7	CASSEVQTYYEQYF	TGTGCCAGCAGTGAAGTACAGACCTACTACGAGCAGTACTTC
NA	TRBV5-6	NA	TRBJ2-3	CASSRTIESTDTQYF	TGTGCCAGCAGCCGGACAATTGAGTCCACAGATACGCAGTATTTT
few	TRBV2	NA	TRBJ2-7	CASRKSLEQYF	TGTGCCAGCAGGAAGTCTCTTGAGCAGTACTTC
once	TRBV5-6	TRBD2	TRBJ2-7	CASSRPAGEVRNEQYF	TGTGCCAGCAGCCGCCCGGCGGGAGAGGTTAGGAACGAGCAGTACTTC
NA	TRBV5-4	NA	TRBJ1-4	CASSLPYEKLFF	TGTGCCAGCAGCTTACCTTATGAAAAACTGTTTTTT
NA	TRBV6-5	TRBD1	TRBJ2-7	CASSLGTGVGEQYF	TGTGCCAGCAGCCTTGGGACAGGGGTTGGGGAGCAGTACTTC
NA	TRBV6-5	NA	TRBJ1-1	CASSGGMNTEAFF	TGTGCCAGCAGTGGGGGCATGAACACTGAAGCTTTCTTT
NA	TRBV7-3	NA	TRBJ2-7	CASSLEYSRVYEQYF	TGTGCCAGCAGCTTAGAATATAGCAGGGTCTACGAGCAGTACTTC
NA	TRBV18	TRBD1	TRBJ1-1	CASSLRTGEEAFF	TGTGCCAGCTCGCTCAGGACAGGGGAAGAAGCTTTCTTT
NA	TRBV6-5	NA	TRBJ1-5	CASRLTFSQPQHF	TGTGCCAGCAGGTTAACGTTCAGTCAGCCCCAGCATTTT
NA	TRBV19	NA	TRBJ2-5	CASSMVSETQYF	TGTGCCAGTAGTATGGTCTCTGAGACCCAGTACTTC